This T cell receptor (beta chain) was sequenced for a study of cytomegalovirus exposure and HLA in healthy donors. Study information: Drawn from HLA-typed donors, 80 million to 95 million unique TCRs were held in an early data release. General study points: Common viral pathogens were later found to be apparently linked to several of the most significant clusters.

This clone was counted once. The antigen remains undetermined. Primers for the PCR totalled 60 Vbeta and 13 Jbeta. In the original processing: Approximately 79 million unique TCR beta chains, about 11 million of them shared, were counted by a later analysis. Libraries were prepared by immunoSEQ multiplex PCR; TCRdb keeps only in-frame clonotypes and omits some of them. The V and J calls and clone size come from that table; D and trimming were worked out from the DNA. The sample lists under 150,000 clones; around 84% were seen once. The CDR3 runs 15 residues. Germline V lookup: CDR1 SGHRS, CDR2 YFSETQ. The V end lost 0 bases, the J end lost 10 bases, and 14 bases lay between the germline ends.

Sample: PBMCs. This chain connects TRBV5-1 to TRBJ1-6; D call uncertain. This clonotype originated in a man aged 50-59 years in good health and CMV-seronegative. The CDR3 DNA is TGCGCCAGCAGCTTGGTCTACGAAACGGGATCACCCCTCCACTTT. It is translated as CASSLVYETGSPLHF.